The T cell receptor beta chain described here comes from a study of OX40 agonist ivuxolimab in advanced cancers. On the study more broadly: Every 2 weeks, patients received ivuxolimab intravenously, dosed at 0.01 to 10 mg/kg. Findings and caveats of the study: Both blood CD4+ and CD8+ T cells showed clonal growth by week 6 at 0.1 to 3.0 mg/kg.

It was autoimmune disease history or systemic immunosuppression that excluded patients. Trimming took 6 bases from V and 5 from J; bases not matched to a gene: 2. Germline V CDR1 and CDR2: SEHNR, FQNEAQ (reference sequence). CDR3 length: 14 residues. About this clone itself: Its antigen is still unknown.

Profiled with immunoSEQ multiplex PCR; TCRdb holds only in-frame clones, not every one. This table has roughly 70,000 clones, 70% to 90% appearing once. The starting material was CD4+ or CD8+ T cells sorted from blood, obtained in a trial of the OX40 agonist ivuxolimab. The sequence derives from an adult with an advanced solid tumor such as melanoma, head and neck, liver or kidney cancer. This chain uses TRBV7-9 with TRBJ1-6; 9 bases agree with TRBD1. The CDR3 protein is CASRGQGNNSPLHF. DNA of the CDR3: TGTGCCAGCAGAGGACAGGGGAATAATTCACCCCTCCACTTT.